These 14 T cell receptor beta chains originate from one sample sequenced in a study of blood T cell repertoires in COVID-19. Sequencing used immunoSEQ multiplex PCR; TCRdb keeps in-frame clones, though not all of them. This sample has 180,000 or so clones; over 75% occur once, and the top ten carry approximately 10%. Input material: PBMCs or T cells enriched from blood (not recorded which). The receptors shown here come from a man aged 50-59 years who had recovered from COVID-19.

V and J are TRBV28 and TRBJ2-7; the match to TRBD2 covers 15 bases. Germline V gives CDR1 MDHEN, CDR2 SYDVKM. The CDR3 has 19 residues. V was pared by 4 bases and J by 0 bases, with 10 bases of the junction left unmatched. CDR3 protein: CASSSLIGLAGGNSYEQYF. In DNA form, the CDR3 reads TGTGCCAGCAGTTCCCTCATCGGACTAGCGGGGGGGAACTCCTACGAGCAGTACTTC.

This chain's CDR3 is CSVESRGKVNTEAFF. DNA for the CDR3: TGCAGCGTTGAGTCCAGGGGGAAGGTCAACACTGAAGCTTTCTTT. J is TRBJ1-1 and V is TRBV29-1; 7 positions agree with TRBD1. V lost 3 bases, J lost 2 bases, and 9 bases stayed unmatched. The CDR3 consists of 15 residues. Germline values: CDR1 SQVTM, CDR2 ANQGSEA.

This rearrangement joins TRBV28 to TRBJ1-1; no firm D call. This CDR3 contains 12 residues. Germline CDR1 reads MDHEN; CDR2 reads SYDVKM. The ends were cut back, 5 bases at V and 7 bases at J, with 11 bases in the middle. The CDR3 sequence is CASSTAVREAFF. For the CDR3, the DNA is TGTGCCAGCAGTACAGCTGTACGTGAAGCTTTCTTT.

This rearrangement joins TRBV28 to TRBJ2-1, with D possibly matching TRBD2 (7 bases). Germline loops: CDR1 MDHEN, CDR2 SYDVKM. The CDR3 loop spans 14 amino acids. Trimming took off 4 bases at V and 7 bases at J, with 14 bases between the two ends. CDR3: CASSSGGRVNEQFF. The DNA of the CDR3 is TGTGCCAGCAGTTCCGGGGGGCGCGTGAATGAGCAGTTCTTC. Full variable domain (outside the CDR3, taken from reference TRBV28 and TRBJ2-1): DVKVTQSSRYLVKRTGEKVFLECVQDMDHENMFWYRQDPGLGLRLIYFSYDVKMKEKGDIPEGYSVSREKKERFSLILESASTNQTSMYLCASSSGGRVNEQFFGPGTRLTVL.

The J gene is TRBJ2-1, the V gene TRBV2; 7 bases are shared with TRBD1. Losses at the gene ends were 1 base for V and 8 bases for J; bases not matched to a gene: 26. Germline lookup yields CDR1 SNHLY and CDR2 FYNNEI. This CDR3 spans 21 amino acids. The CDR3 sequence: CASSEDLVRTGGIRAFHEQFF. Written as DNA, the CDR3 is TGTGCCAGCAGTGAAGACTTAGTAAGGACAGGCGGCATTCGGGCATTCCATGAGCAGTTCTTC. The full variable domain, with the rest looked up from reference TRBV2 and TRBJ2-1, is EPEVTQTPSHQVTQMGQEVILRCVPISNHLYFYWYRQILGQKVEFLVSFYNNEISEKSEIFDDQFSVERPDGSNFTLKIRSTKLEDSAMYFCASSEDLVRTGGIRAFHEQFFGPGTRLTVL.

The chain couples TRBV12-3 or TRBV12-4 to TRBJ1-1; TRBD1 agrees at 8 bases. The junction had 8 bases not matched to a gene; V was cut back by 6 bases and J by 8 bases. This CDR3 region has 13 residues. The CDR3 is CASSTGGEGEAFF. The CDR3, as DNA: TGTGCCAGCAGCACAGGGGGGGAAGGAGAAGCTTTCTTT.

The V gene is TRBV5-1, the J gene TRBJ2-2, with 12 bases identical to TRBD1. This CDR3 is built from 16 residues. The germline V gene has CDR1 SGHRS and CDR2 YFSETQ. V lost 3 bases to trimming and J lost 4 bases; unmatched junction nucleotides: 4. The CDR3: CASSWDRGQVTGELFF. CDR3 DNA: TGCGCCAGCAGCTGGGACAGGGGGCAGGTCACCGGGGAGCTGTTTTTT.

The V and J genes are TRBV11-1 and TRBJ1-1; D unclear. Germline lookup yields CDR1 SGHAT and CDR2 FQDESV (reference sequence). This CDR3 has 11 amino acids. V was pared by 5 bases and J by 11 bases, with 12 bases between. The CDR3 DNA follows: TGTGCCAGCAGCACCCGAGGAGGGGCTTTCTTT. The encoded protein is CASSTRGGAFF.

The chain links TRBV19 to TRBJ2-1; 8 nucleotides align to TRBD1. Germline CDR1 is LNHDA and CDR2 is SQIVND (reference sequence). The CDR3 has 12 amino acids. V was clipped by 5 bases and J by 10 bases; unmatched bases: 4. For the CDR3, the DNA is TGTGCCAGTAGTGCCAGGGGGCGGGAGCAGTTCTTC. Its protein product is CASSARGREQFF. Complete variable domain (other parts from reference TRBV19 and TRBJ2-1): DGGITQSPKYLFRKEGQNVTLSCEQNLNHDAMYWYRQDPGQGLRLIYYSQIVNDFQKGDIAEGYSVSREKKESFPLTVTSAQKNPTAFYLCASSARGREQFFGPGTRLTVL.

The CDR3 DNA follows: TGTGCCAGCAGCTCGAGGACAGGGGGCGAGGAGACCCAGTACTTC. This sequence encodes CASSSRTGGEETQYF. The chain employs TRBV7-9 and TRBJ2-5, with 11 bases matching TRBD1. Trimming at V came to 4 bases and at J to 5 bases, leaving 6 bases not matched to a gene. The germline gives CDR1 SEHNR, CDR2 FQNEAQ (reference sequence). The CDR3 sequence is 15 residues long.

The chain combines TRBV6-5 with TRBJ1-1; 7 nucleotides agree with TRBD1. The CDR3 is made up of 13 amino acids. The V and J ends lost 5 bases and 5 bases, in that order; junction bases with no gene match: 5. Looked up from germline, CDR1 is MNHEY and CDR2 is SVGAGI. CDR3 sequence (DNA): TGTGCCAGCAGTCTACAGGGGATGACTGAAGCTTTCTTT. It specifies CASSLQGMTEAFF.

Written as DNA, the CDR3 is TGTGCCAGTAGTACAGCGGGGGGATTCCAAGAGACCCAGTACTTC. Translating gives CASSTAGGFQETQYF. The V call is TRBV19, the J call TRBJ2-5, with 9 bases aligning to TRBD2. The CDR3 totals 15 residues. V lost 4 bases and J lost 1; bases outside the gene matches: 4. Germline V gene sequence: CDR1 LNHDA, CDR2 SQIVND (reference sequence).

Here the CDR3 reads CATSDFQDQPQHF. CDR3 DNA sequence: TGTGCCACCAGTGATTTTCAGGATCAGCCCCAGCATTTT. The V gene is TRBV24-1, the J gene TRBJ1-5; D is ambiguous. Germline V gene data show CDR1 as KGHDR and CDR2 as SFDVKD. Trimming removed 1 base from V and 5 bases from J, with 5 bases in between. This CDR3 is built from 13 residues.

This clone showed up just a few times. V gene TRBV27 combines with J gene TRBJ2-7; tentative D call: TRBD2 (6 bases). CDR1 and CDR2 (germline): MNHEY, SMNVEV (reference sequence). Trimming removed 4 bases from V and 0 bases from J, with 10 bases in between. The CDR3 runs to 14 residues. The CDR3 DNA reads TGTGCCAGCAGTTGGACGGGGGTCTCCTACGAGCAGTACTTC. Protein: CASSWTGVSYEQYF.